This is a list of T cell receptor beta chains from one sample in a study of vaccination and CD4 T cells after COVID-19. For these receptors, no antigen is known. TCRdb called the PCR reads again in MiXCR, with one record for every CDR3 protein. The repertoire holds 9,500 to 15,000 distinct CDR3 sequences, with roughly three fifths as singletons. Material: CD4+ T cells from blood, cultured in vitro. The receptors come from a human donor who had recovered from COVID-19. CDR3s leave out the opening cysteine and the closing phenylalanine or tryptophan. Expanded clones are given a class, and other clones once, few, many or no size at all.

CDR3 | J | V | size
ASIRGQGGRETQY | TRBJ2-5 | TRBV2 | few
ASSPRRNDEQY | TRBJ2-7 | TRBV19 | -
ASSQDPSGNYGYT | TRBJ1-2 | TRBV4-1 | -
ASKTGNYGYT | TRBJ1-2 | TRBV6-1 | -
ASSPLNYEQY | TRBJ2-7 | TRBV18 | few
ASSLERWDSNSPLH | TRBJ1-6 | TRBV7-9 | -
SARVLEGFHGYT | TRBJ1-2 | TRBV20-1 | -
ASRPTRNTEAF | TRBJ1-1 | TRBV28 | -
ASRKFTGTGEVGQPQH | TRBJ1-5 | TRBV27 | -
ASSPGLIYNEQF | TRBJ2-1 | TRBV7-9 | -